The entry below describes one TCR beta chain. The CDR3 covers 14 residues. The J segment lost 6 bases and the V segment lost 7 bases, leaving 8 bases of the junction unmatched. CDR1 SNHLY and CDR2 FYNNEI come from the germline V gene. This specimen belongs to a study of shared clonotypes between healthy human individuals. Generated by immunoSEQ multiplex PCR, the TCRdb table keeps only in-frame clones and is missing some. The table includes about 2.4 million clones, 80% to 95% detected once. The specimen was naive CD4+ T cells from PBMCs. Subset specified: CD45RA+ positively selected. The chain is built from TRBV2 and TRBJ2-7, with 11 bases aligning to TRBD2. The TCR originated in a man aged 18 to 29 in good health. Some clones in this sample may be carry-over from other donors' samples. The DNA for the CDR3 is TGTGCCAGCAATAATCTAGCGGGAGGTGGCGAGCAGTACTTC. The encoded protein is CASNNLAGGGEQYF.